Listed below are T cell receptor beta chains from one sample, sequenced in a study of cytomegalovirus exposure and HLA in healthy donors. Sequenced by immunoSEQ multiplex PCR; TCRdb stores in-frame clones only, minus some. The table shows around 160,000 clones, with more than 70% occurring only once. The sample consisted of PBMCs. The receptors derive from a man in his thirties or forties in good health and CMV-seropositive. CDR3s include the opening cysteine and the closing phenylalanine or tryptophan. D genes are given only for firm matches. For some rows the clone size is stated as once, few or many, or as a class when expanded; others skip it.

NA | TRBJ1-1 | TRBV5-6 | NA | TGTGCCAGCAGCTTTCTAGGACTCGGGAGGAACACTGAAGCTTTCTTT | CASSFLGLGRNTEAFF
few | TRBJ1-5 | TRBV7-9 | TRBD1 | TGTGCCAGCAGCGCGGGGTCGGGACAGGGGAATCAGCCCCAGCATTTT | CASSAGSGQGNQPQHF
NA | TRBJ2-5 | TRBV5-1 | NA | TGCGCCAGCAGCCCCAGGCGGGGTAGAGTCCAAGAGACCCAGTACTTC | CASSPRRGRVQETQYF
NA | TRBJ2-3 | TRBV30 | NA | TGTGCCTGGAGCCTCGGGGCAGATACGCAGTATTTT | CAWSLGADTQYF
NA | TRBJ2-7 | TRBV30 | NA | TGTGCCTGGAGTGGGGGGGCCCGGGACTATGGCTCCTACGAGCAGTACTTC | CAWSGGARDYGSYEQYF
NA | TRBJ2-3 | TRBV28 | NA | TGTGCCAGCACCACAACCGGGATTAGCACAGATACGCAGTATTTT | CASTTTGISTDTQYF
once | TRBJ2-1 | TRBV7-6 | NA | TGTGCCAGCAGCTTAATAATGGACAGTCGAGGCAATGAGCAGTTCTTC | CASSLIMDSRGNEQFF
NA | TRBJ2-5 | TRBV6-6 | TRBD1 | TGTGCCAGCAGTTACAGGGGGCCGGTTGAGACCCAGTACTTC | CASSYRGPVETQYF
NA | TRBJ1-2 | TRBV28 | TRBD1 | TGTGCCAGCAGTTACAGGGGGAACTATGGCTACACCTTC | CASSYRGNYGYTF
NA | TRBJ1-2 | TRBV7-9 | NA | TGTGCCAGCAGCTTTGGGACACCTTGGTATGGCTACACCTTC | CASSFGTPWYGYTF
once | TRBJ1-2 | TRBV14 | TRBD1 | TGTGCCAGCAGCCCGAGACAGGGGGAGAGCTATGGCTACACCTTC | CASSPRQGESYGYTF
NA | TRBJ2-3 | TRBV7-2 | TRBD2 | TGTGCCAGCAGCTTCACGGGGGGTAGCACAGATACGCAGTATTTT | CASSFTGGSTDTQYF
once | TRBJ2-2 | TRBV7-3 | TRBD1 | TGTGCCAGCCGGACAGGGTTGGACACCGGGGAGCTGTTTTTT | CASRTGLDTGELFF
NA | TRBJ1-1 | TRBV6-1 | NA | TGTGCCAGCAGTGAAGGTTTGAGACAGGTTTTCTTT | CASSEGLRQVFF
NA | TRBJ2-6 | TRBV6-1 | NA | TGTGCCAGCAGTGTCGCTAGCTCTGGGGCCAACGTCCTGACTTTC | CASSVASSGANVLTF
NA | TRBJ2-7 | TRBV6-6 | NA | TGTGCCAGCAGTCCCATTTCCAGGGACGAGCAGTACTTC | CASSPISRDEQYF
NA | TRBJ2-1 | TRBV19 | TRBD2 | TGTGCCAGTAGTAGAGGACTAGCGGGGGTCCGCTCCTACAATGAGCAGTTCTTC | CASSRGLAGVRSYNEQFF
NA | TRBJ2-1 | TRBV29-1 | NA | TGCAGCGCTGATGGGTCTAGCTTAAACCTCTACAATGAGCAGTTCTTC | CSADGSSLNLYNEQFF
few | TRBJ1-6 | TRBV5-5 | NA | TGTGCCAGCAGCCGAGGAGGGTGGAATTCACCCCTCCACTTT | CASSRGGWNSPLHF
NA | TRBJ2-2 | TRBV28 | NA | TGTGCCAGCAGCCTCTTGCGGGCCGGGGAGCTGTTTTTT | CASSLLRAGELFF
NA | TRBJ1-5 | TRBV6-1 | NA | TGTGCCAGCAGTGAACGCGGGAGAAGCAATCAGCCCCAGCATTTT | CASSERGRSNQPQHF
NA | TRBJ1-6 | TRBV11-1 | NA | TGTGCCAGCAGCTTAAGACAGTATAATTCACCCCTCCACTTT | CASSLRQYNSPLHF
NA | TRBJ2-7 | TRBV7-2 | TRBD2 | TGTGCCAGTACCGAATTAGCGGGGGTTATCTACGAGCAGTACTTC | CASTELAGVIYEQYF
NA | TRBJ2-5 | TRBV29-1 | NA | TGCAGCGTAGCGCAAGAGACCCAGTACTTC | CSVAQETQYF
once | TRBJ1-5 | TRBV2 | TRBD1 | TGTGCCAGCAGTCTAACCAGGGGGTCCAATCAGCCCCAGCATTTT | CASSLTRGSNQPQHF
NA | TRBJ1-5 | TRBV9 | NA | TGTGCCAGCAGCGTAGGGGCTAGCAATCAGCCCCAGCATTTT | CASSVGASNQPQHF
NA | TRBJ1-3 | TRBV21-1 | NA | TGTGCCAGCAGCCGCCGGACAGGGACCGTCTCTGGAAACACCATATATTTT | CASSRRTGTVSGNTIYF
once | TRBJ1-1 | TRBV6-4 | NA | TGTGCCAGCAGCTTAAACCCGAGTGAGGAGACTGAAGCTTTCTTT | CASSLNPSEETEAFF
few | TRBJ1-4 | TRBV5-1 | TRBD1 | TGCGCCAGCAGCTTGGGGACAGGGCGAGAAAAACTGTTTTTT | CASSLGTGREKLFF
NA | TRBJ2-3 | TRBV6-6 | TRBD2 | TGTGCCAGCACACCACTAGCGGGACGGGGAGATACGCAGTATTTT | CASTPLAGRGDTQYF
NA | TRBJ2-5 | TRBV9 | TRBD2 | TGTGCCAGCAGCGCGGGGGGGGCCCGACAAGAGACCCAGTACTTC | CASSAGGARQETQYF
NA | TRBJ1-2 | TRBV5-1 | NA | TGCGCCAGCAGCTACAGTGCAACCTATGGCTACACCTTC | CASSYSATYGYTF
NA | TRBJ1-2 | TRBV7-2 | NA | TGTGCCAGCAGCTTAGAATCAGGGAAATATGGCTACACCTTC | CASSLESGKYGYTF
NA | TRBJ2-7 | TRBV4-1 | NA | TGCGCCAGCAGCCAAGGAGCAGGGAACGAGCAGTACTTC | CASSQGAGNEQYF
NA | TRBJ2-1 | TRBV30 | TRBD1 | TGTGCCTGGAGTGTTTTAGGGACAGGGAGGGAGCAGTTCTTC | CAWSVLGTGREQFF
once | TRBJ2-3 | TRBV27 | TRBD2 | TGTGCCAGCAGTTCCTACCGGACTAGACCTACTAGCACAGATACGCAGTATTTT | CASSSYRTRPTSTDTQYF
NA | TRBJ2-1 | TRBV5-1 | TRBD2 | TGCGCCAGCAGCTTAGCGGGGGGGCGTGAGCAGTTCTTC | CASSLAGGREQFF
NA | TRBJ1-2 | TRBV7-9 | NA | TGTGCCAGCAGCTACGAGACTATCCGGGGCTACACCTTC | CASSYETIRGYTF
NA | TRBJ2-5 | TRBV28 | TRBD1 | TGTGCCAGCAGTTTATTGGGGCAGGGGGCGCGAGTCCCAATAGAGACCCAGTACTTC | CASSLLGQGARVPIETQYF
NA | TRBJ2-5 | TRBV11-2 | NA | TGTGCCAGCAGCTTAGATGGAGAGCCCCAAGAGACCCAGTACTTC | CASSLDGEPQETQYF
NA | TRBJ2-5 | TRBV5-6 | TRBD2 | TGTGCCAGCAGCCAGGGACTAGCGCAGGAGACCCAGTACTTC | CASSQGLAQETQYF
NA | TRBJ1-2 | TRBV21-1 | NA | TGTGCCAGCAGCAAACCCGACAGGGAGAACTATGGCTACACCTTC | CASSKPDRENYGYTF